These 2 T cell receptor beta chains came from one sample sequenced in a study of CD8 T cells in Susac syndrome (dated by TCRdb to between 2018 and 2021). Library preparation was by the immunoSEQ multiplex PCR assay. RNA was extracted using the RNeasy kit, and about 0.45 to 1 ug of the RNA was reverse transcribed with random hexamers. TCRdb itself trimmed the public reads at Q25 with fastp, ran MiXCR and retained productive beta chains. Each CDR3 protein gets just one entry, which takes the most common genes and DNA from the rows behind it. The sample profile shows more than 250,000 distinct CDR3 sequences; 92% of them were found once. The ten largest make up about 0.07% of the sample. Input material: CD4+ T cells from PBMCs. These receptors all stem from a human donor with multiple sclerosis.

This rearrangement joins TRBV19 to TRBJ1-2, with a tentative D call TRBD1 (5 bases). V was pared by 3 bases and J by 5 bases, with 13 bases between. CDR1 is LNHDA and CDR2 is SQIVND in the germline V gene (reference sequence). This CDR3 spans 14 amino acids. This CDR3 reads CASSIRGRNYGYTF. The CDR3 nucleotides are TGTGCCAGTAGTATCCGGGGACGGAATTATGGCTACACCTTC.

This sequence joins TRBV9 and TRBJ2-2; TRBD2 aligns across 9 bases. The CDR3 totals 16 residues. Germline V gene lookup returns CDR1 SGDLS and CDR2 YYNGEE. V shed 0 bases, J shed 0 bases, and the junction held 0 bases outside the gene matches. CDR3 nucleotide sequence: TGTGCCAGCAGCGTAGGACTAGCGGCGAACACCGGGGAGCTGTTTTTT. Encoded protein: CASSVGLAANTGELFF.